These 14 T cell receptor beta chains were all obtained from the same sample, sequenced in a study of shared clonotypes between healthy human individuals. TCRdb's copy holds only in-frame clones and misses some; the assay was immunoSEQ multiplex PCR. Counted here are around 330,000 clones, around 67% occurring once; the ten biggest clones make up 10%. The sequenced sample consisted of memory CD4+ T cells sorted from blood. As for subset: CD45RA-negative fraction. The receptors were sampled from a man between 25 and 39 years old in good health.

In its sample, this clone was seen a few times. This chain uses TRBV6-4 with TRBJ2-6, with TRBD1 matching over 11 bases. This CDR3 comprises 17 residues. V lost 5 bases to trimming and J lost 0 bases; unmatched junction nucleotides: 3. Germline V lookup: CDR1 MRHNA, CDR2 SNTAGT. The CDR3 protein is CASSPGQGASGANVLTF. CDR3 DNA: TGTGCCAGCAGTCCAGGACAGGGGGCCTCTGGGGCCAACGTCCTGACTTTC.

Points on this clone: The identical CDR3 is also encoded by other nucleotide sequences in the sample. This chain links TRBV2 with TRBJ2-7; 11 bases are shared with TRBD2. Germline CDR1 is SNHLY and CDR2 is FYNNEI. The CDR3 covers 14 residues. Trimming removed 4 bases from V and 4 bases from J; junction bases left unmatched: 3. CDR3 amino acids: CASSAGTSGYEQYF. CDR3 in DNA: TGTGCCAGCAGTGCCGGGACTAGCGGATACGAGCAGTACTTC.

The chain combines TRBV2 with TRBJ2-6, with unresolved D. V lost 8 bases and J lost 0, with 11 bases in between. The CDR3 runs 15 residues. The germline V gene encodes CDR1 SNHLY and CDR2 FYNNEI. The chain's CDR3 is CASRKNPSGANVLTF. For the CDR3, the DNA is TGTGCCAGCCGCAAGAACCCCTCTGGGGCCAACGTCCTGACTTTC.

This chain joins TRBV29-1 and TRBJ2-6; D tentatively fits TRBD1 or TRBD2 (5 bases each). Per germline, CDR1 SQVTM and CDR2 ANQGSEA. Trimming removed 7 bases from V and 0 bases from J, with 10 bases in between. The CDR3 has 14 amino acids. This CDR3 is CSAGGGSGANVLTF. CDR3 nucleotide sequence: TGCAGCGCGGGTGGGGGCTCTGGGGCCAACGTCCTGACTTTC.

Note on this clone: At the DNA level, this CDR3 is encoded by other sequences in the same sample as well. The chain carries TRBV5-1 and TRBJ1-2; D gene uncertain. This CDR3 has 14 residues. V was cut by 4 bases and J by 8 bases, with 18 bases left in between. The germline gives CDR1 SGHRS, CDR2 YFSETQ. DNA of the CDR3: TGCGCCAGCAGCCCACTCAGTCACACCGGAGGCTACACCTTC. It is translated as CASSPLSHTGGYTF.

The chain recombines TRBV29-1 with TRBJ1-5; tentatively, D is TRBD1 (5 bases). This CDR3 has 13 amino acids. In germline, CDR1 is SQVTM, CDR2 ANQGSEA. V gave up 6 bases and J gave up 7 bases, with 16 bases separating them. The CDR3 nucleotides read TGCAGCGTCGCGGGAGGGTGGGACCAGCCCCAGCATTTT. This gives the protein CSVAGGWDQPQHF.

This chain joins TRBV7-9 and TRBJ1-1; 7 bases agree with TRBD1. This CDR3 contains 15 residues. Trimming took 4 bases from V and 1 from J; bases not matched to a gene: 6. Germline assignment: CDR1 SEHNR and CDR2 FQNEAQ (reference sequence). The CDR3 loop is CASSSPDRANTEAFF. Written as DNA, the CDR3 is TGTGCCAGCAGCTCACCCGACAGGGCGAACACTGAAGCTTTCTTT.

For the CDR3, the DNA is TGCGCCAGCAGCTTGTATGGGGAGCTGTTTTTT. Translation gives CASSLYGELFF. The rearrangement joins TRBV5-1 to TRBJ2-2; D is ambiguous. The CDR3 is 11 amino acids. Looked up from germline, CDR1 is SGHRS and CDR2 is YFSETQ. V was shortened by 1 base and J by 8 bases, with 3 bases between the two germline ends.

Only a few counts were recorded for this clone. The CDR3 sequence: CASREGMSLDTQYF. The CDR3 DNA sequence: TGTGCCAGCAGAGAGGGGATGAGTTTAGATACGCAGTATTTT. The chain joins TRBV5-6 to TRBJ2-3, with D possibly being TRBD1 or TRBD2 (5 bases each). The CDR3 is 14 residues long. The germline V gene encodes CDR1 SGHDT and CDR2 YYEEEE. V was cut by 5 bases and J by 5 bases, with 15 bases left in between. Complete variable domain (other parts from reference TRBV5-6 and TRBJ2-3): DAGVTQSPTHLIKTRGQQVTLRCSPKSGHDTVSWYQQALGQGPQFIFQYYEEEERQRGNFPDRFSGHQFPNYSSELNVNALLLGDSALYLCASREGMSLDTQYFGPGTRLTVL.

This rearrangement joins TRBV5-1 to TRBJ2-1; a possible D gene is TRBD2 (6 bases). The CDR3 covers 16 residues. Germline CDR1 is SGHRS and CDR2 is YFSETQ. Trimming removed 7 bases at V and 2 bases at J, with 19 bases between. The CDR3 coding sequence is TGCGCCAGCTACCCCGCCGGGACTGGTACCTACAATGAGCAGTTCTTC. Its protein is CASYPAGTGTYNEQFF.

This chain joins TRBV2 and TRBJ2-1, with D possibly being TRBD1 (5 bases). Germline V gene lookup returns CDR1 SNHLY and CDR2 FYNNEI. V was cut by 5 bases and J by 4 bases, with 9 bases left in between. The CDR3 sequence is 13 residues long. The CDR3 protein is CASSTPGYNEQFF. The DNA for the CDR3 is TGTGCCAGCAGTACGCCAGGGTACAATGAGCAGTTCTTC.

This clone was seen more than once but under ten times. This chain uses TRBV11-1 with TRBJ2-1; 9 nucleotides align to TRBD2. The trim removed 3 bases at V and 4 bases at J, leaving 10 bases unmatched. The CDR3 runs to 17 residues. From germline, CDR1 is SGHAT and CDR2 FQDESV (reference sequence). CDR3 region: CASSLGGIAGAYNEQFF. The CDR3 DNA sequence: TGTGCCAGCAGCTTGGGGGGGATAGCGGGAGCTTACAATGAGCAGTTCTTC. Full variable domain (rest looked up from reference TRBV11-1 and TRBJ2-1): EAEVAQSPRYKITEKSQAVAFWCDPISGHATLYWYRQILGQGPELLVQFQDESVVDDSQLPKDRFSAERLKGVDSTLKIQPAELGDSAMYLCASSLGGIAGAYNEQFFGPGTRLTVL.

The chain joins TRBV10-3 to TRBJ2-5; TRBD2 matches 14 bases. CDR1 is ENHRY, CDR2 SYGVKD, per germline. V was clipped by 4 bases and J by 13 bases; unmatched bases: 8. The length of the CDR3 is 14 residues. The CDR3 reads CAISAMGLAGEWYF. The DNA of the CDR3 is TGTGCCATCAGTGCCATGGGACTAGCGGGAGAGTGGTACTTC.

A word on this clone: Different DNA sequences within this sample yield the same CDR3. V and J are TRBV5-1 and TRBJ2-1; 14 bases align to TRBD2. This CDR3 is 15 amino acids long. The trim removed 3 bases at V and 6 bases at J, leaving 2 bases unmatched. Germline lookup yields CDR1 SGHRS and CDR2 YFSETQ. CDR3 in amino acids: CASSSGLAGVNEQFF. In DNA form, the CDR3 reads TGCGCCAGCAGCTCGGGACTAGCGGGAGTCAATGAGCAGTTCTTC.